This TCR beta chain was profiled in a study of response to subunit inactivated influenza vaccine. Germline trimming cut 3 bases from V and 2 bases from J; bases unmatched to any gene: 2. The germline CDR1 and CDR2 sequences are SQVTM and ANQGSEA. The CDR3 is 14 amino acids. TCRdb re-called the RT-PCR reads with MiXCR, one entry per CDR3 protein. The sample lists around 760,000 distinct CDR3 sequences; approximately 14% were seen once. Whole-study results and caveats: Researchers suggested that each seasonal influenza vaccination recruits few new T cells.

Details on this clonotype: Its antigen is unidentified.

The origin of this receptor is a man between 45 and 60 years old who received an inactivated influenza vaccine. Source: PBMCs from blood, taken less than 15 days before vaccination. The chain employs TRBV29-1 and TRBJ2-3; TRBD1 agrees at 10 bases. Written as DNA, the CDR3 is TGCAGCGTTGAGACAGGGGGCCACACAGATACGCAGTATTTT. It encodes CSVETGGHTDTQYF.